Shown below are 27 T cell receptor beta chains from a single sample sequenced in a study of beta chain features in type 1 diabetes. Findings of the study overall: Patients with Type 1 diabetes showed moderately but significantly shorter TCRB CDR3s in all four CD4+ subsets.

Investigators reverse transcribed all isolated RNA, so they sequenced expressed TCRB transcripts. Produced via immunoSEQ multiplex PCR; TCRdb's table is partial and in-frame only. The sample yields about 660,000 clones, about 14% seen once. No antigens are known for them. Material for sequencing was naive CD4+ T cells from blood. These receptors originate from a man between 18 and 35 years old with type 1 diabetes.

This clone showed up just a few times. This chain connects TRBV9 to TRBJ2-3; D remains unclear. Germline CDR1 and CDR2: SGDLS and YYNGEE. The V and J ends lost 2 bases and 0 bases respectively, with 13 bases between them. The CDR3 extends over 16 amino acids. The CDR3 DNA is TGTGCCAGCAGCGTGGCAGGTCCCCTTAGCACAGATACGCAGTATTTT. It translates to CASSVAGPLSTDTQYF.

The V call is TRBV11-1, the J call TRBJ2-7; 10 nucleotides agree with TRBD2. Trimming took 3 bases from V and 4 from J; bases not matched to a gene: 6. The CDR3 runs to 15 residues. Germline CDR1 is SGHAT and CDR2 is FQDESV (reference sequence). The CDR3 reads CASSLTGTSVYEQYF. As DNA, the CDR3 is TGTGCCAGCAGCTTGACCGGGACTAGCGTATACGAGCAGTACTTC.

The J gene is TRBJ2-7, the V gene TRBV18, with D maybe TRBD1 (5 bases). Germline V gene lookup returns CDR1 KGHSH and CDR2 LQKENI. The CDR3 is made up of 15 amino acids. V lost 2 bases, J lost 2 bases, and 13 bases lay in between. CDR3: CASSPGAGYTYEQYF. CDR3 nucleotide sequence: TGTGCCAGCTCACCAGGGGCAGGGTATACCTACGAGCAGTACTTC.

This clone was recorded a few times. The chain has TRBV19 and TRBJ1-2; perhaps TRBD1 as D (6 bases). This CDR3 comprises 14 residues. V gave up 10 bases and J gave up 8 bases, with 23 bases separating them. In germline, CDR1 is LNHDA, CDR2 SQIVND (reference sequence). The CDR3, as DNA: TGTGCCACCCTCTCAGGGGCAGCTGCTAGCGGCTACACCTTC. It encodes CATLSGAAASGYTF.

For this clone: An end of the junction does not agree with germline; a read error may underlie this. CDR3 in DNA: TGTGCTAGCAGCTTAACAGGACTAGAGGCCACCGGGGAGCTGTTTTTT. Translation gives CASSLTGLEATGELFF. The gene calls are TRBV7-7 and TRBJ2-2; 7 bases are shared with TRBD2. Per germline, CDR1 SSHAT and CDR2 FNYEAQ (reference sequence). CDR3 length: 16 residues.

This clone showed up just a few times. This chain uses TRBV7-9 with TRBJ2-3; D is ambiguous. CDR1 and CDR2 from the germline V gene are SEHNR and FQNEAQ (reference sequence). The CDR3 is 13 amino acids. V lost 5 bases, J lost 6 bases, and 12 bases lay in between. CDR3 in amino acids: CASSRSPPDTQYF. The CDR3 DNA reads TGTGCCAGCAGCCGGAGTCCCCCCGATACGCAGTATTTT.

This chain links TRBV28 with TRBJ1-1; D call uncertain. Germline V gene sequence: CDR1 MDHEN, CDR2 SYDVKM. V was shortened by 8 bases and J by 6 bases, with 10 bases between the two germline ends. This CDR3 has 11 amino acids. The chain's CDR3 is CASGVTPEAFF. The CDR3 nucleotides are TGTGCCAGCGGTGTGACCCCTGAAGCTTTCTTT.

The V and J genes are TRBV30 and TRBJ2-3; 8 nucleotides align to TRBD2. Germline CDR1 and CDR2: GTSNPN and SVGIG (reference sequence). V gave up 4 bases and J gave up 4 bases; unmatched junction bases: 13. The CDR3 runs to 16 residues. The CDR3 loop is CAWTRSLGGAADTQYF. CDR3 nucleotides: TGTGCCTGGACTCGATCCCTCGGGGGGGCGGCAGATACGCAGTATTTT.

This sequence joins TRBV5-4 and TRBJ2-1; 8 bases are shared with TRBD2. Unmatched junction bases numbered 8, after V lost 3 bases and J lost 12 bases. This CDR3 spans 13 amino acids. The germline V gene has CDR1 SGHNT and CDR2 YYREEE (reference sequence). The CDR3 loop is CASSWGLDGMQFF. Written as DNA, the CDR3 is TGTGCCAGCAGCTGGGGACTAGACGGGATGCAGTTCTTC.

This chain links TRBV30 with TRBJ2-1; no definite D call. Trimming removed 0 bases from V and 8 bases from J, with 8 bases in between. The CDR3 runs to 12 residues. CDR1 and CDR2 (germline): GTSNPN, SVGIG (reference sequence). In DNA form, the CDR3 reads TGTGCCTGGAGTGTTTCGGCGTATGAGCAGTTCTTC. It translates to CAWSVSAYEQFF.

This clone was counted a few times. This rearrangement joins TRBV30 to TRBJ1-2, with 7 nucleotides matching TRBD1. Germline CDR1 is GTSNPN and CDR2 is SVGIG (reference sequence). V lost 1 base to trimming and J lost 2 bases; unmatched junction nucleotides: 10. The CDR3 sequence is 16 residues long. CDR3 nucleotide sequence: TGTGCCTGGAGTGGTATTTTAACAGGGGTGAACTATGGCTACACCTTC. This sequence encodes CAWSGILTGVNYGYTF. The entire variable domain, with the rest obtained from reference TRBV30 and TRBJ1-2, is as follows: SQTIHQWPATLVQPVGSPLSLECTVEGTSNPNLYWYRQAAGRGLQLLFYSVGIGQISSEVPQNLSASRPQDRQFILSSKKLLLSDSGFYLCAWSGILTGVNYGYTFGSGTRLTVV.

The rearrangement joins TRBV5-1 to TRBJ2-7, with 7 bases lining up with TRBD1. The V and J ends lost 2 bases and 4 bases, in that order; junction bases with no gene match: 3. Germline V CDR1 and CDR2: SGHRS, YFSETQ. The CDR3 is 13 amino acids. CDR3 region: CASSFDRVYEQYF. The CDR3, as DNA: TGCGCCAGCAGCTTCGACAGGGTTTACGAGCAGTACTTC.

This clone was seen a few times. The chain couples TRBV29-1 to TRBJ2-1, with 9 bases fitting TRBD1. Germline CDR1 is SQVTM and CDR2 is ANQGSEA. With V trimmed by 6 bases and J by 9 bases, 12 bases remained unmatched. The CDR3 sequence is 14 residues long. The CDR3 sequence: CSVTGTGMGGEQFF. The CDR3 bases are TGCAGCGTAACCGGGACAGGGATGGGGGGTGAGCAGTTCTTC.

The J gene is TRBJ2-3, the V gene TRBV7-2; D gene uncertain. The V and J ends lost 5 bases and 5 bases respectively, with 8 bases between them. CDR3 length: 12 amino acids. Germline V lookup: CDR1 SGHTA, CDR2 FQGNSA. The CDR3 is CASSPSLDTQYF. CDR3 bases: TGTGCCAGCAGCCCTAGTTTAGATACGCAGTATTTT.

This clone showed up just a few times. The CDR3 loop reads CASSQTGKYTDTQYF. For the CDR3, the DNA is TGTGCCAGCAGCCAGACAGGGAAATACACAGATACGCAGTATTTT. The chain couples TRBV7-2 to TRBJ2-3, with TRBD1 identical over 7 bases. The J segment lost 2 bases and the V segment lost 5 bases, leaving 7 bases of the junction unmatched. The CDR3 consists of 15 residues. CDR1 is SGHTA, CDR2 FQGNSA, per germline. The whole variable domain, remainder taken from reference TRBV7-2 and TRBJ2-3, is GAGVSQSPSNKVTEKGKDVELRCDPISGHTALYWYRQSLGQGLEFLIYFQGNSAPDKSGLPSDRFSAERTGGSVSTLTIQRTQQEDSAVYLCASSQTGKYTDTQYFGPGTRLTVL.

The genes are TRBV5-1 and TRBJ2-3, with 7 nucleotides matching TRBD2. CDR3 length: 18 residues. V shed 3 bases and J 0 bases; nucleotides not matched to a gene: 13. Germline lookup yields CDR1 SGHRS and CDR2 YFSETQ. The CDR3 sequence: CASSSGGILARSTDTQYF. The CDR3 region has the DNA TGCGCCAGCAGCTCCGGAGGGATACTAGCGCGTAGCACAGATACGCAGTATTTT.

J is TRBJ2-1 and V is TRBV19, with D possibly matching TRBD2 (5 bases). This CDR3 has 15 amino acids. Looked up from germline, CDR1 is LNHDA and CDR2 is SQIVND (reference sequence). V was cut by 1 base and J by 7 bases, with 14 bases left in between. The CDR3 DNA reads TGTGCCAGTAGTATAGGAGCGGTTCTAAGGAATGAGCAGTTCTTC. Encoded protein: CASSIGAVLRNEQFF.

The rearrangement links TRBV7-2 to TRBJ2-7; perhaps TRBD1 as D (6 bases). CDR1 is SGHTA, CDR2 FQGNSA, per germline. This CDR3 spans 12 amino acids. Trimming removed 6 bases from V and 6 bases from J, with 12 bases in between. The CDR3 DNA is TGTGCCAGCAGACCAACAGGGTCCGAGCAGTACTTC. It is translated as CASRPTGSEQYF.

The chain has TRBV10-3 and TRBJ1-2; D is ambiguous. Germline CDR1 and CDR2: ENHRY and SYGVKD. The V end was cut by 10 bases, the J end by 6 bases, with 15 bases between. CDR3 length equals 12 residues. CDR3 nucleotide sequence: TGTGCCAGCAGCCTCCCTCGGGATGGCTACACCTTC. Translated, it gives CASSLPRDGYTF.

The chain couples TRBV7-2 to TRBJ2-7; 10 bases are shared with TRBD2. With V trimmed by 4 bases and J by 2 bases, 8 bases remained unmatched. The germline V gene encodes CDR1 SGHTA and CDR2 FQGNSA. This CDR3 is built from 16 residues. In nucleotides, the CDR3 is TGTGCCAGCAGCTCGAGGGGACTAGCGAACCCCTACGAGCAGTACTTC. Translation gives CASSSRGLANPYEQYF.

The chain is built from TRBV4-1 and TRBJ1-2; TRBD1 is a possible D gene (5 bases). The V end lost 3 bases, the J end lost 7 bases, and 18 bases lay between the germline ends. The germline CDR1 and CDR2 sequences are MGHRA and YSYEKL. The CDR3 spans 15 residues. The CDR3: CASSQIGRDGFGYTF. CDR3 DNA sequence: TGCGCCAGCAGCCAGATCGGGCGGGACGGCTTTGGCTACACCTTC.

This clone was recorded a few times. The chain combines TRBV21-1 with TRBJ2-7. TRBV21-1 is flagged as a pseudogene. The CDR3 is 14 residues long. CDR3 amino acids: CASSGTLAEYEQYF. As DNA, the CDR3 is TGTGCCAGCAGCGGAACCCTGGCCGAGTACGAGCAGTACTTC.

The rearrangement uses TRBV5-1 and TRBJ2-5; possible D gene TRBD1, 5 bases. V was shortened by 0 bases and J by 2 bases, with 11 bases between the two germline ends. The CDR3 is 15 residues long. CDR1 is SGHRS, CDR2 YFSETQ, per germline. This chain's CDR3 is CASSLGQGRQETQYF. The CDR3 region has the DNA TGCGCCAGCAGCTTGGGTCAGGGTAGGCAAGAGACCCAGTACTTC.

The V call is TRBV5-4, the J call TRBJ2-1; TRBD2 aligns across 7 bases. From germline, CDR1 is SGHNT and CDR2 YYREEE (reference sequence). V lost 4 bases, J lost 0 bases, and 4 bases stayed unmatched. The CDR3 loop spans 15 amino acids. In nucleotides, the CDR3 is TGTGCCAGCAGCATTGGACTAGGCTCCTACAATGAGCAGTTCTTC. Amino acid sequence: CASSIGLGSYNEQFF.

This chain links TRBV6-5 with TRBJ2-3, with TRBD1 identical over 11 bases. There are 16 residues in the CDR3. Germline-derived CDR1 and CDR2 are MNHEY and SVGAGI. The V and J ends lost 4 bases and 1 base, in that order; junction bases with no gene match: 4. The CDR3 region has the DNA TGTGCCAGCAGTTCCGGGACAGGGGGGGGCACAGATACGCAGTATTTT. It specifies CASSSGTGGGTDTQYF.

V is TRBV10-3 and J is TRBJ1-2; 9 bases agree with TRBD1. CDR3 length: 13 amino acids. V was clipped by 6 bases and J by 8 bases; unmatched bases: 7. CDR1 is ENHRY, CDR2 SYGVKD, per germline. The CDR3 region is CAISGGTGPGYTF. The CDR3 coding sequence is TGTGCCATCAGCGGGGGGACAGGGCCAGGCTACACCTTC.

This sequence joins TRBV7-3 and TRBJ2-7; 8 positions match TRBD2. The end of the DNA aligns better with TRBJ2-5, so the J call may be wrong. The CDR3 is 14 amino acids. Germline CDR1 and CDR2: SGHTA and FQGTGA. The CDR3 bases are TGTGCCAGCAGCTTCGGGACTAGTGGAGAGACCCAGTACTTC. It codes for CASSFGTSGETQYF.